This is a list of T cell receptor beta chains from one sample in a study of blood T cells in healthy people across ages. TCRdb re-analysed the 5' RACE reads in MiXCR, keeping a single row per CDR3 protein. The sample lists about 570,000 distinct CDR3 sequences, around 27% occurring once. The data also belong to a second study, concerning T cells of mothers and their children.

Specimen: blood. Every receptor here comes from a boy aged 2 to 9 in good health. Both conserved end residues are part of each CDR3. Fields, in order: J gene, clone size, V gene, D gene, CDR3 protein, CDR3 DNA. The D gene is left open where the match is weak. Expanded clones get a size class; other rows say once, few or many, or leave the size out.

>TRBJ2-7|few|TRBV5-1|-
CASSLAMGKSSYEQYF
TGCGCCAGCAGCTTGGCTATGGGGAAGAGCTCCTACGAGCAGTACTTC
>TRBJ1-3|once|TRBV19|-
CASKDVETGNTIYF
TGTGCCAGTAAAGACGTTGAGACTGGAAACACCATATATTTT
>TRBJ2-7|few|TRBV25-1|-
CASSEGRFYEQYF
TGTGCCAGCAGTGAGGGCAGATTCTACGAGCAGTACTTC
>TRBJ1-3|-|TRBV24-1|-
CATSDVGLQEDSGNTVYF
TGTGCCACCAGTGACGTTGGGCTTCAGGAAGACTCTGGAAACACCGTATATTTT
>TRBJ2-5|few|TRBV6-2/TRBV6-3|-
CASSSGGKTETQYF
TGTGCCAGCAGTTCAGGAGGGAAGACCGAGACCCAGTACTTC
>TRBJ2-1|few|TRBV7-2|-
CASSLWEQNEQFF
TGTGCCAGCAGCTTGTGGGAGCAGAATGAGCAGTTCTTC
>TRBJ1-2|few|TRBV30|TRBD1
CAWSPTGGAGYGYTF
TGTGCCTGGAGTCCTACAGGGGGCGCAGGGTATGGCTACACCTTC
>TRBJ2-2|-|TRBV10-3|-
CAIKVATNTGELFF
TGTGCCATCAAGGTAGCTACGAACACCGGGGAGCTGTTTTTT
>TRBJ2-7|once|TRBV11-2|-
CASSLVRQEGSEQYF
TGTGCCAGCAGCTTAGTCCGTCAGGAGGGCAGCGAGCAGTACTTC
>TRBJ1-1|many|TRBV6-5|-
CASSYSGARYTEAFF
TGTGCCAGCAGTTACTCGGGGGCGAGGTACACTGAAGCTTTCTTT
>TRBJ2-7|-|TRBV4-2|-
CASSQDQGLGEQYF
TGTGCCAGCAGCCAAGATCAGGGGCTCGGCGAGCAGTACTTC
>TRBJ1-6|few|TRBV9|-
CASSVADGSSPLHF
TGTGCCAGCAGCGTAGCTGACGGGTCCTCACCCCTCCACTTT
>TRBJ1-1|few|TRBV27|-
CASRQAARDEAFF
TGTGCCAGCAGGCAGGCGGCGCGGGATGAAGCTTTCTTT
>TRBJ1-2|few|TRBV12-3/TRBV12-4|-
CASSFFLSGPSNYGYTF
TGTGCCAGCAGTTTTTTTCTGAGCGGCCCCTCAAACTATGGCTACACCTTC
>TRBJ2-4|once|TRBV6-2/TRBV6-3|-
CASQGNPRDIQYF
TGTGCCAGCCAGGGCAATCCTAGGGACATTCAGTACTTC
>TRBJ1-1|-|TRBV29-1|TRBD1
CSVADRANTEAFF
TGCAGCGTGGCGGACAGGGCCAACACTGAAGCTTTCTTT
>TRBJ2-1|few|TRBV7-9|TRBD1
CASSPWTGGTNEQFF
TGTGCCAGCAGCCCCTGGACAGGGGGGACGAATGAGCAGTTCTTC
>TRBJ2-5|once|TRBV6-6|-
CASSYGGPQYF
TGTGCCAGCAGTTACGGCGGGCCCCAGTACTTC
>TRBJ1-2|few|TRBV6-1|-
CASSAGTFGYTF
TGTGCCAGCAGTGCTGGGACTTTCGGCTACACCTTC
>TRBJ1-6|-|TRBV7-8|-
CASSLAGEVHNSPLHF
TGTGCCAGCAGCTTAGCCGGGGAGGTCCATAATTCACCCCTCCACTTT
>TRBJ2-3|few|TRBV29-1|TRBD1
CSTQGAQPTDTQYF
TGCAGCACACAGGGGGCGCAGCCCACAGATACGCAGTATTTT
>TRBJ2-7|-|TRBV12-3/TRBV12-4|-
CASSTDHYEQYF
TGTGCCAGCAGTACTGATCACTACGAGCAGTACTTC
>TRBJ2-1|few|TRBV5-4|-
CASSLTTNPLNEQFF
TGTGCCAGCAGCTTGACGACAAACCCCCTCAATGAGCAGTTCTTC
>TRBJ2-1|-|TRBV10-2|TRBD2
CASTDTLAGGGNEQFF
TGCGCCAGCACTGACACGCTAGCGGGGGGAGGCAATGAGCAGTTCTTC
>TRBJ1-4|-|TRBV11-2|-
CASSFGTLSEKLFF
TGTGCCAGCAGCTTCGGGACGCTCTCTGAAAAACTGTTTTTT
>TRBJ2-3|-|TRBV29-1|TRBD2
CSTLAGSQYF
TGCAGCACCTTAGCGGGTTCGCAGTATTTT
>TRBJ2-5|few|TRBV20-1|-
CSARPPLVSYQETQYF
TGCAGTGCTAGACCCCCACTAGTGTCCTACCAAGAGACCCAGTACTTC
>TRBJ2-1|-|TRBV7-9|-
CASSPRTGGRYNEQFF
TGTGCCAGCAGCCCGCGGACTGGCGGGCGTTACAATGAGCAGTTCTTC
>TRBJ2-5|-|TRBV11-3|TRBD2
CASSRGLAGGPETQYF
TGTGCCAGCAGCCGCGGACTAGCGGGGGGGCCAGAGACCCAGTACTTC
>TRBJ1-2|-|TRBV7-2|TRBD1
CASSLVRTGGLNGYTF
TGTGCCAGCAGCTTAGTAAGGACAGGGGGTTTGAATGGCTACACCTTC
>TRBJ1-1|once|TRBV5-1|-
CASGHPGMQDTEAFF
TGCGCCAGCGGCCACCCAGGGATGCAGGACACTGAAGCTTTCTTT
>TRBJ2-7|few|TRBV12-5|-
CASGLPVGVASNEQYF
TGTGCTAGTGGTTTGCCTGTGGGCGTCGCGAGCAACGAGCAGTACTTC
>TRBJ2-4|few|TRBV10-3|-
CAISETGGVAKNIQYF
TGTGCCATCAGTGAGACAGGGGGGGTGGCCAAAAACATTCAGTACTTC
>TRBJ2-1|-|TRBV6-5|TRBD1
CASKETGYYNEQFF
TGTGCCAGCAAGGAGACAGGGTATTACAATGAGCAGTTCTTC
>TRBJ2-3|few|TRBV5-1|-
CASSLRDVLRDTQYF
TGCGCCAGCAGCTTGAGAGACGTATTAAGGGATACGCAGTATTTT
>TRBJ1-1|-|TRBV5-1|-
CASSLAGFNTEAFF
TGCGCCAGCAGCTTGGCGGGATTCAACACTGAAGCTTTCTTT
>TRBJ2-4|few|TRBV7-8|TRBD2
CASSPAGTKNIQYF
TGTGCCAGCAGCCCAGCGGGAACCAAAAACATTCAGTACTTC
>TRBJ1-1|-|TRBV20-1|-
CSARFAGVLEAFF
TGCAGTGCTAGATTCGCAGGCGTGCTTGAAGCTTTCTTT
>TRBJ2-3|-|TRBV11-2|TRBD2
CASSFPRTWRGDHTSTDTQYF
TGTGCCAGCAGCTTCCCTCGAACTTGGCGGGGGGATCACACTAGCACAGATACGCAGTATTTT
>TRBJ2-2|few|TRBV9|-
CASSVGGSNTGELFF
TGTGCCAGCAGCGTCGGCGGGTCGAACACCGGGGAGCTGTTTTTT
>TRBJ2-7|-|TRBV27|-
CASSLAGQGVYEQYF
TGTGCCAGCAGTCTAGCGGGCCAGGGGGTTTACGAGCAGTACTTC
>TRBJ1-4|-|TRBV7-2|TRBD1
CASSYRQGARDEKLFF
TGTGCCAGCAGCTATCGACAGGGGGCGCGAGATGAAAAACTGTTTTTT
>TRBJ1-3|few|TRBV4-2|-
CASSQDRQAGDTIYF
TGTGCCAGCAGCCAAGATCGACAGGCCGGAGACACCATATATTTT
>TRBJ2-5|few|TRBV4-2|-
CASSQGVRAPYQETQYF
TGTGCCAGCAGCCAAGGCGTGAGGGCCCCGTACCAAGAGACCCAGTACTTC
>TRBJ2-5|few|TRBV14|TRBD2
CASSHMSGRGETQYF
TGTGCCAGCAGCCATATGAGCGGGAGAGGAGAGACCCAGTACTTC
>TRBJ2-3|-|TRBV5-1|TRBD2
CASSPSSSGGLTDTQYF
TGCGCCAGCAGCCCATCCTCCTCGGGGGGGCTCACAGATACGCAGTATTTT
>TRBJ1-1|few|TRBV12-3/TRBV12-4|-
CASSPANREGSTEAFF
TGTGCCAGCAGCCCTGCCAACAGGGAAGGTAGCACTGAAGCTTTCTTT
>TRBJ2-5|once|TRBV20-1|-
CSVSSIQETQYF
TGCAGTGTTAGCTCTATCCAAGAGACCCAGTACTTC
>TRBJ1-1|few|TRBV7-2|-
CASSLLPGTEAFF
TGTGCCAGCAGCCTGCTTCCGGGGACTGAAGCTTTCTTT
>TRBJ2-2|-|TRBV5-1|-
CASSPFRAGANTGELFF
TGCGCCAGCAGCCCCTTTCGGGCAGGGGCGAACACCGGGGAGCTGTTTTTT
>TRBJ2-5|-|TRBV29-1|TRBD2
CSARTSSETQYF
TGCAGCGCTAGGACTAGCTCGGAGACCCAGTACTTC
>TRBJ1-1|-|TRBV5-6|TRBD1
CASSSIDRESEAFF
TGTGCCAGCAGTTCCATCGACAGGGAGTCTGAAGCTTTCTTT
>TRBJ2-4|-|TRBV2|-
CASRRPGTLAKNIQYF
TGTGCCAGCAGGAGGCCCGGGACACTAGCCAAAAACATTCAGTACTTC
>TRBJ2-3|once|TRBV5-4|-
CASSQETAGDTQYF
TGTGCCAGCTCCCAGGAGACAGCGGGAGATACGCAGTATTTT